The sample holds a few counts of the clone carrying this T cell receptor beta chain. Its antigen is undetermined. Its ends do not fully match the called genes, so a read error is possible. Study-wide findings and caveats: Tumor memory CD4+ T cell TCR gene usage clustered with blood and lymph node memory CD4+ cells and lymph node naive CD4+ cells.

Full-length variable regions came from constant-region reverse primers plus semi-nested Nested Universal Primer A PCR. One entry per CDR3 protein results from TCRdb running MiXCR on the 5' RACE reads. This sample has nearly 55,000 distinct CDR3 sequences, with roughly a quarter found just once. The CDR3 sequence is 13 residues long. Germline CDR1 reads SGHRS; CDR2 reads YFSETQ. Naive CD4+ cells had CD25+ Tregs removed. This sequence joins TRBV5-1 and TRBJ1-1; D remains ambiguous. The TCR was taken from a female donor with breast cancer. The sequencing sample was made of tumor-infiltrating naive CD4+ T cells sorted from the breast tumor. Subset here: naive CD4+ T cells, CD4+CD45RA+CD25-. In DNA, the CDR3 is TGCGCCGGCAGCTTACGTTGGGACACTGAAGCTTTCTTT. Protein: CAGSLRWDTEAFF.